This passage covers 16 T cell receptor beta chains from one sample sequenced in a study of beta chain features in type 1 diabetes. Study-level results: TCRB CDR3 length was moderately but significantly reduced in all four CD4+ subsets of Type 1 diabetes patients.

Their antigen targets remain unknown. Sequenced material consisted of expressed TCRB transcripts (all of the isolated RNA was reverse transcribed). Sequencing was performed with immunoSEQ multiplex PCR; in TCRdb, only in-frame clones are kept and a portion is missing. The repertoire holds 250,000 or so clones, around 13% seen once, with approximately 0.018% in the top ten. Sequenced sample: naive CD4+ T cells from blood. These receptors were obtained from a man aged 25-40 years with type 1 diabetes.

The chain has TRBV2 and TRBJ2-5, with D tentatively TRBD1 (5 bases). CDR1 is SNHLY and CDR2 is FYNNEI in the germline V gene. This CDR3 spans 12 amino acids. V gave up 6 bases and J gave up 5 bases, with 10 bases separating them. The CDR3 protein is CASSANRETQYF. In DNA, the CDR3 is TGTGCCAGCAGCGCAAACAGGGAGACCCAGTACTTC.

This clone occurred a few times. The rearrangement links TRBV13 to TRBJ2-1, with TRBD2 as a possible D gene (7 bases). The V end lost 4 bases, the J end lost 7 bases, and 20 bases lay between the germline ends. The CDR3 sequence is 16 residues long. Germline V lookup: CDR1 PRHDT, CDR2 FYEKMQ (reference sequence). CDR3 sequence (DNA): TGTGCCAGCAGCTCCCAGACAGGATGGGGAGGGAATGAGCAGTTCTTC. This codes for CASSSQTGWGGNEQFF.

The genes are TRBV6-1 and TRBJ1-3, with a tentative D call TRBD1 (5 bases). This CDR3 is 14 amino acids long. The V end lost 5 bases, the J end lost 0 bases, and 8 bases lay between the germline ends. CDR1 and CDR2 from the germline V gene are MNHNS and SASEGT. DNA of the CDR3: TGTGCCAGCAGTCGACAGTCCTCTGGAAACACCATATATTTT. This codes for CASSRQSSGNTIYF.

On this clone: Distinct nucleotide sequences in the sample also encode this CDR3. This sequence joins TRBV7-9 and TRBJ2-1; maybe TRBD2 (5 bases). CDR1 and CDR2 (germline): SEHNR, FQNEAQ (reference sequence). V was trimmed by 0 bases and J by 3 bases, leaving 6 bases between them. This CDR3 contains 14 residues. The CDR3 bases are TGTGCCAGCAGCTTAGCGGGAGTCTACAATGAGCAGTTCTTC. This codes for CASSLAGVYNEQFF.

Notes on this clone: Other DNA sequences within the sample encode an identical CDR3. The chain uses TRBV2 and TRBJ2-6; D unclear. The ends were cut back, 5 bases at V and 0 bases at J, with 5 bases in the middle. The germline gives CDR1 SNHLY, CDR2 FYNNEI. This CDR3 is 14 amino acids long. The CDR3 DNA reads TGTGCCAGCAGTTCGTCCTCTGGGGCCAACGTCCTGACTTTC. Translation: CASSSSSGANVLTF.

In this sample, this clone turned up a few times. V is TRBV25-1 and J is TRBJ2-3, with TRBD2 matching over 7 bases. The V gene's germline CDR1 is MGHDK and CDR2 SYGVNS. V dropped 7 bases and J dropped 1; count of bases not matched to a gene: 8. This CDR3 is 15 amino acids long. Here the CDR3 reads CASTPASGGTDTQYF. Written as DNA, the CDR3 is TGTGCCAGCACTCCGGCTAGCGGCGGCACAGATACGCAGTATTTT.

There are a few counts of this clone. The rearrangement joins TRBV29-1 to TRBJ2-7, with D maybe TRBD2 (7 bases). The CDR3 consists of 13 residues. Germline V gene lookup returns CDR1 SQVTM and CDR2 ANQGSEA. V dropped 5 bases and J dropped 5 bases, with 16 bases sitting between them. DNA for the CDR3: TGCAGCGTTAGTCGGGGGGCAATGGACGAGCAGTACTTC. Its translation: CSVSRGAMDEQYF.

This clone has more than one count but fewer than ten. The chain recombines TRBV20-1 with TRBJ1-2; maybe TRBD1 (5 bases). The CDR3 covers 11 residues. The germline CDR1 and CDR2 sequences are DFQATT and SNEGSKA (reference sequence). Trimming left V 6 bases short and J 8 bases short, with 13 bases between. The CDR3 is CSAPRGGGYTF. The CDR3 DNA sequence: TGCAGTGCCCCGCGGGGGGGAGGCTACACCTTC.

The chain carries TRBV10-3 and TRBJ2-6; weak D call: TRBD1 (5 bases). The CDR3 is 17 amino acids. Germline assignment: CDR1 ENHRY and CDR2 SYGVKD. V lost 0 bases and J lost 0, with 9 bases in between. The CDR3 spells CAISESTGDSGANVLTF. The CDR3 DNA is TGTGCCATCAGTGAGTCTACAGGCGACTCTGGGGCCAACGTCCTGACTTTC.

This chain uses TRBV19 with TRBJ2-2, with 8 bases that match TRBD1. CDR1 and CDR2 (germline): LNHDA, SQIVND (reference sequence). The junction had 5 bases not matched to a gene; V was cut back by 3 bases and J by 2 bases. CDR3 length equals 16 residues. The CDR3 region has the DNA TGTGCCAGTAGTATGTGGCAGGGGGCTAACACCGGGGAGCTGTTTTTT. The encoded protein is CASSMWQGANTGELFF.

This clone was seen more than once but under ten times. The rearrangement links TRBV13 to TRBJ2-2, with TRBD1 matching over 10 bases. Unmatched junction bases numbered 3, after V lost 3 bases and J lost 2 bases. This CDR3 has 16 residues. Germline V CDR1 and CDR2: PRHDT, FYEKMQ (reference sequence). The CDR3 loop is CASSFKTGGNTGELFF. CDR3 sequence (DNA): TGTGCCAGCAGCTTTAAGACAGGGGGCAACACCGGGGAGCTGTTTTTT. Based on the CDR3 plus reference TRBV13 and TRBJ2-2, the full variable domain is AAGVIQSPRHLIKEKRETATLKCYPIPRHDTVYWYQQGPGQDPQFLISFYEKMQSDKGSIPDRFSAQQFSDYHSELNMSSLELGDSALYFCASSFKTGGNTGELFFGEGSRLTVL.

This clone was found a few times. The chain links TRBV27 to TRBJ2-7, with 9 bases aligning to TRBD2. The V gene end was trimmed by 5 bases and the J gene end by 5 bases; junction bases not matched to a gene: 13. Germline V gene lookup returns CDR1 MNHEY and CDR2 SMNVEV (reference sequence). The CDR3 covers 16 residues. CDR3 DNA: TGTGCCAGCAGTGGTTCGTGGACTAGCGAAGTCGACGAGCAGTACTTC. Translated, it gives CASSGSWTSEVDEQYF.

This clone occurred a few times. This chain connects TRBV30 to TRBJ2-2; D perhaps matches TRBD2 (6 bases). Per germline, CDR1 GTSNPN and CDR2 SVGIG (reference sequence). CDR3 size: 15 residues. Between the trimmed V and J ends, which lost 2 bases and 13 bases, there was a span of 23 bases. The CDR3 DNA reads TGTGCCTGGAGTCTCCCCTCGACTAGTCAGGAGGGGCTGTTTTTT. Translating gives CAWSLPSTSQEGLFF.

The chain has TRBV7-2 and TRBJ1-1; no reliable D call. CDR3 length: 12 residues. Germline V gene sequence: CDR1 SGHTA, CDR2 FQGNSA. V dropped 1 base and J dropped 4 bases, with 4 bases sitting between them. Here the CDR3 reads CASSLVSTEAFF. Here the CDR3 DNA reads TGTGCCAGCAGCTTAGTTAGCACTGAAGCTTTCTTT.

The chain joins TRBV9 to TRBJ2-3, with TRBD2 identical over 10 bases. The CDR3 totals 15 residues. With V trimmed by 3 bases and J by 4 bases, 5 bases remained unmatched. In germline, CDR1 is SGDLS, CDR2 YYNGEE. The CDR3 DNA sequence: TGTGCCAGCAGCGCCCCTAGCGGGGGCGCAGATACGCAGTATTTT. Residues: CASSAPSGGADTQYF.

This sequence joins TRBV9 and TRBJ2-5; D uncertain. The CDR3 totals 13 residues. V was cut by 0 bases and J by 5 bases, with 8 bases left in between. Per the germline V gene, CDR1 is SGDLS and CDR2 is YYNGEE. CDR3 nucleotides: TGTGCCAGCAGCGTAGCTTTGCGGGAGACCCAGTACTTC. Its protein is CASSVALRETQYF.